The entry below gives a single TCR beta chain sequence along with its context. The data were taken from a study of T cell changes during pregnancy in multiple sclerosis. The germline gives CDR1 SGHDT, CDR2 YYEEEE. Losses at the gene ends were 2 bases for V and 4 bases for J; bases not matched to a gene: 3. The CDR3 contains 14 residues. The repertoire was sequenced with immunoSEQ multiplex PCR; TCRdb's copy has only in-frame clones and lacks some. The repertoire consists of approximately 60,000 clones, with 80% to 95% occurring once and the leading ten covering roughly 3.5%. The material was peripheral blood, obtained after pregnancy. The receptor's source is a female donor in good health, enrolled as a control in a pregnancy study. The chain joins TRBV5-6 to TRBJ1-2; TRBD1 matches at 9 bases. Here the CDR3 DNA reads TGTGCCAGCAGCTTCCGGGACAGGGTCTATGGCTACACCTTC. Protein sequence: CASSFRDRVYGYTF.